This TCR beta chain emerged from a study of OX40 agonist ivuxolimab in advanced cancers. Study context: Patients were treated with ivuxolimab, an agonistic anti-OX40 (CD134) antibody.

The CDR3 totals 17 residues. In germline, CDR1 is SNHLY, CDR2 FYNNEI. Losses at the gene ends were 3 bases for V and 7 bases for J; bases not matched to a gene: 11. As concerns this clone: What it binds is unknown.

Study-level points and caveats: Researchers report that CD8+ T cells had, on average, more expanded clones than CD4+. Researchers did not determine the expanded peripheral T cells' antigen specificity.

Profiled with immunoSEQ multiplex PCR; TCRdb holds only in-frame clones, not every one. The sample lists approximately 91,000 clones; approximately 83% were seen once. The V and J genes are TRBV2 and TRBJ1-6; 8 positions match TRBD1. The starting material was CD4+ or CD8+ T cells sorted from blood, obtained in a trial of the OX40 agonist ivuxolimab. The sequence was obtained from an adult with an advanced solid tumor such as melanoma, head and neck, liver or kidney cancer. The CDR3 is CASSERAGGRRNSPLHF. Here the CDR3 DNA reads TGTGCCAGCAGTGAGAGGGCAGGGGGCCGTAGGAATTCACCCCTCCACTTT.